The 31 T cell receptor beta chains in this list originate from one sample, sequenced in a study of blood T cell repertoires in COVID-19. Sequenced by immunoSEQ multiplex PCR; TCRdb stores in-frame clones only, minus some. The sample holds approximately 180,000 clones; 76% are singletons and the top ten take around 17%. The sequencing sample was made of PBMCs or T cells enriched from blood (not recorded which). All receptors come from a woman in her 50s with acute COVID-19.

CDR3 coding DNA: TGTGCCAGCAGCGCGCAGACCAACAGAAATGAAAAACTGTTTTTT. This sequence encodes CASSAQTNRNEKLFF. The chain recombines TRBV14 with TRBJ1-4; D is unclear. The CDR3 is made up of 15 amino acids. CDR1 and CDR2 (germline): SGHDN, FVKESK. V lost 5 bases to trimming and J lost 5 bases, with 15 bases between them.

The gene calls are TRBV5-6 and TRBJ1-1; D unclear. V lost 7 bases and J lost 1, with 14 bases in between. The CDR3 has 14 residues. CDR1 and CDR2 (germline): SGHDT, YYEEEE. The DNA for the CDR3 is TGTGCCAGCTCTAGGCGGGTCCCGAACACTGAAGCTTTCTTT. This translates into CASSRRVPNTEAFF.

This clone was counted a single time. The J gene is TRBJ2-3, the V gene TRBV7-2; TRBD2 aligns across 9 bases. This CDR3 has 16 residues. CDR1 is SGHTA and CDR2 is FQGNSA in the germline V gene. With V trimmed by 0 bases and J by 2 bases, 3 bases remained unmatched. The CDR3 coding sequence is TGTGCCAGCAGCTTAGCACCGGGACTAGCCACAGATACGCAGTATTTT. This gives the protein CASSLAPGLATDTQYF.

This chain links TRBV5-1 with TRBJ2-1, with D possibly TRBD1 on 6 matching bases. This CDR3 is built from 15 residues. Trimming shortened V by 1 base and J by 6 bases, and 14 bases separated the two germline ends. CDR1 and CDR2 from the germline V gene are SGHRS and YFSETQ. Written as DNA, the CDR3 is TGCGCCAGCAGCTTGTCTAGGGGGATAGGCAATGAGCAGTTCTTC. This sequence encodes CASSLSRGIGNEQFF.

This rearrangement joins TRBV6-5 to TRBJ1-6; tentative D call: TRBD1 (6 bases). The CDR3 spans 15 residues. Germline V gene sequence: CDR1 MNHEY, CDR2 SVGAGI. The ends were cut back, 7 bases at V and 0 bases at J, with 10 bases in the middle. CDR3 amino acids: CASMGGLSYNSPLHF. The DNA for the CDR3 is TGTGCCAGCATGGGGGGGCTCTCCTATAATTCACCCCTCCACTTT.

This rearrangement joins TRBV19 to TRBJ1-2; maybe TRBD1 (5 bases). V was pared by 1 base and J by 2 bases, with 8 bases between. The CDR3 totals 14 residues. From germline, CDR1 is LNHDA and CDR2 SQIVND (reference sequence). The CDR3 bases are TGTGCCAGTAGTATAGTGGCAGGGAACTATGGCTACACCTTC. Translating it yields CASSIVAGNYGYTF.

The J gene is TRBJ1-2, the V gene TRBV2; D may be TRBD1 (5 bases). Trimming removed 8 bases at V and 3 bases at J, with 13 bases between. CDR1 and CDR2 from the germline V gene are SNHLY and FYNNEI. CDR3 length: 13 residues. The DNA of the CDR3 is TGTGCCAGCCCTACGGGGGGAGACTATGGCTACACCTTC. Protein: CASPTGGDYGYTF.

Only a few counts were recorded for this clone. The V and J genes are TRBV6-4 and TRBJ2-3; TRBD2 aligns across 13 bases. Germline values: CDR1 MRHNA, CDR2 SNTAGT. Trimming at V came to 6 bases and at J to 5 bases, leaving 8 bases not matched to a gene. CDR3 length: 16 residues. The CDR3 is CASSPTSGGAVDTQYF. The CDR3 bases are TGTGCCAGCAGCCCCACTAGCGGGGGGGCCGTAGATACGCAGTATTTT.

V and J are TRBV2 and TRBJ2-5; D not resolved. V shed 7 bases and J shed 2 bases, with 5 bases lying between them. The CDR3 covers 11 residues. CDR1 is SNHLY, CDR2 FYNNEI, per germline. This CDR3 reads CASIMQETQYF. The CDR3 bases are TGTGCCAGCATTATGCAAGAGACCCAGTACTTC.

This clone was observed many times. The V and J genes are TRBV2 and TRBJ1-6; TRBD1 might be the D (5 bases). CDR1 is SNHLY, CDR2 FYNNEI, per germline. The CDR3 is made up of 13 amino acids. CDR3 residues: CRQLGAGNSPLHF. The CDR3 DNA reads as TGTCGGCAGTTAGGGGCCGGTAATTCACCCCTCCACTTT.

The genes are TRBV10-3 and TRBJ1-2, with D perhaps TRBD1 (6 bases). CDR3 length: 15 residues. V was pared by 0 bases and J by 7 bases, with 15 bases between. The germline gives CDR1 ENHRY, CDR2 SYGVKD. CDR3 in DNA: TGTGCCATCAGTGAGTCGAGTACAGGGCTCGTTGGCTACACCTTC. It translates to CAISESSTGLVGYTF.

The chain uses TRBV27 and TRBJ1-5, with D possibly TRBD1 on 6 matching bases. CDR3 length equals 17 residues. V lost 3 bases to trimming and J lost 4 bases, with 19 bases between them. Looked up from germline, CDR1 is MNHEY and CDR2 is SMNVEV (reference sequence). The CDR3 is CASSLIPRGRGNQPQHF. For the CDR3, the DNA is TGTGCCAGCAGTTTGATCCCGAGAGGGAGGGGGAATCAGCCCCAGCATTTT.

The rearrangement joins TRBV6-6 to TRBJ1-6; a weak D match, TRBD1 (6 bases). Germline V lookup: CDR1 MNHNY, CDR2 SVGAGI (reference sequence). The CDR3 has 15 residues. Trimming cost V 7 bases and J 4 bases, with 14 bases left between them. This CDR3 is CASNSRDTYNSPLHF. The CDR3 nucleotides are TGTGCCAGCAACTCTAGGGACACTTATAATTCACCCCTCCACTTT.

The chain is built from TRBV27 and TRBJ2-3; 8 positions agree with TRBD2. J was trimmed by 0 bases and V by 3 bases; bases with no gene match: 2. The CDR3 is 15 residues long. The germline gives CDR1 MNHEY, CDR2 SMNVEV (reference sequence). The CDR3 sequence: CASSFTSGSTDTQYF. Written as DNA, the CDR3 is TGTGCCAGCAGTTTTACTAGCGGTAGCACAGATACGCAGTATTTT.

In DNA, the CDR3 is TGTGCCAGCAGCTTCGCACCGGGACTAGCGGGGGGGCCAGGAGATACGCAGTATTTT. Amino acid sequence: CASSFAPGLAGGPGDTQYF. The chain uses TRBV11-3 and TRBJ2-3, with 16 positions matching TRBD2. Germline CDR1 and CDR2: SGHNT and YENEEA. Trimming cost V 3 bases and J 5 bases; bases outside gene matches: 11. CDR3 size: 19 residues.

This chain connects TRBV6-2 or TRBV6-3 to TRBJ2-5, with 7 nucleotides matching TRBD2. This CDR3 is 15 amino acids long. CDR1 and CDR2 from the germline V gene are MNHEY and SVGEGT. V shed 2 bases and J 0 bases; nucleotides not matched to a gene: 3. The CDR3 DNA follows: TGTGCCAGCAGTTACACCGGACTAGACCAAGAGACCCAGTACTTC. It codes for CASSYTGLDQETQYF.

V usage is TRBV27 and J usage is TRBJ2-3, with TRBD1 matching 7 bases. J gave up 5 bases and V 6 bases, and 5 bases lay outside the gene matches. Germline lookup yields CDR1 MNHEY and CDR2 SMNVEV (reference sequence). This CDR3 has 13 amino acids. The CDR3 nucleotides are TGTGCCAGCAGCTGGGACAGAAGAGATACGCAGTATTTT. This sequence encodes CASSWDRRDTQYF.

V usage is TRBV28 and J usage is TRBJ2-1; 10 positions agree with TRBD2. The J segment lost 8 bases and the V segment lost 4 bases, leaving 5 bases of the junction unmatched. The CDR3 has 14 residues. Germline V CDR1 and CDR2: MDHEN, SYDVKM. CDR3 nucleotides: TGTGCCAGCAGTTCGAGACTAGCGGGCCATGAGCAGTTCTTC. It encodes CASSSRLAGHEQFF.

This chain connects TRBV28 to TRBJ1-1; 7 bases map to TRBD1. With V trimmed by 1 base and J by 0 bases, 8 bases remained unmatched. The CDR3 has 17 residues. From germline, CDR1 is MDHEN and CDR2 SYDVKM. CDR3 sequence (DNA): TGTGCCAGCAGTTTATCAGACAGGGTCGGGGTGAACACTGAAGCTTTCTTT. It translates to CASSLSDRVGVNTEAFF.

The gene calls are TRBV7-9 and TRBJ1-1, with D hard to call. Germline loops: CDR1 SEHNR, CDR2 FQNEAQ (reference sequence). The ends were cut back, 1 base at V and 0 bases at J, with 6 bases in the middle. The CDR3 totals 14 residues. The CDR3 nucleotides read TGTGCCAGCAGCTTAGGGCCGATGAACACTGAAGCTTTCTTT. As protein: CASSLGPMNTEAFF.

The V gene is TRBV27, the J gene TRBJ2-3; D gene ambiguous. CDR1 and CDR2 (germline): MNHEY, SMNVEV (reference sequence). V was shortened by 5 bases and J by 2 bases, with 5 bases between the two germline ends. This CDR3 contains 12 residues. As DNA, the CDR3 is TGTGCCAGCAGTCCTAACACAGATACGCAGTATTTT. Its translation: CASSPNTDTQYF.

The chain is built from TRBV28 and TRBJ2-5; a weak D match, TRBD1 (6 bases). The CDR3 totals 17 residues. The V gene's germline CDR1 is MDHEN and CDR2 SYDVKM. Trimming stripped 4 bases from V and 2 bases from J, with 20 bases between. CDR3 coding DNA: TGTGCCAGCAGTTATGGAGGCCGACAGGACTTTCAAGAGACCCAGTACTTC. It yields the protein CASSYGGRQDFQETQYF. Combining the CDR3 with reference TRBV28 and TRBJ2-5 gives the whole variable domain DVKVTQSSRYLVKRTGEKVFLECVQDMDHENMFWYRQDPGLGLRLIYFSYDVKMKEKGDIPEGYSVSREKKERFSLILESASTNQTSMYLCASSYGGRQDFQETQYFGPGTRLLVL.

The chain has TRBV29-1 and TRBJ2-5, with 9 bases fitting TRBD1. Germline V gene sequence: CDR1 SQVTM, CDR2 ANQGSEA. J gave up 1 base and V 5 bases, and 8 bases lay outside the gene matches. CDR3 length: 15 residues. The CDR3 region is CSVTPGQGAQETQYF. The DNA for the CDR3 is TGCAGCGTTACCCCGGGACAGGGCGCCCAAGAGACCCAGTACTTC.

The CDR3 DNA reads TGCAGTGCTAGTGACCCTTCAACTAATGAAAAACTGTTTTTT. Translated: CSASDPSTNEKLFF. The rearrangement links TRBV20-1 to TRBJ1-4; no clear D gene. Germline CDR1 and CDR2: DFQATT and SNEGSKA (reference sequence). The CDR3 has 14 amino acids. V was clipped by 3 bases and J by 0 bases, with 8 bases between them.

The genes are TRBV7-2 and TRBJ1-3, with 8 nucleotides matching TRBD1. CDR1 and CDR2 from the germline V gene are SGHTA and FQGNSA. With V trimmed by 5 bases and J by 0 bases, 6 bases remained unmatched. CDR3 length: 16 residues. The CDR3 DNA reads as TGTGCCAGCAGCACCCGGACAGGGCGCTCTGGAAACACCATATATTTT. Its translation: CASSTRTGRSGNTIYF. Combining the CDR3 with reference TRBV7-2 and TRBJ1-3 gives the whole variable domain GAGVSQSPSNKVTEKGKDVELRCDPISGHTALYWYRQSLGQGLEFLIYFQGNSAPDKSGLPSDRFSAERTGGSVSTLTIQRTQQEDSAVYLCASSTRTGRSGNTIYFGEGSWLTVV.

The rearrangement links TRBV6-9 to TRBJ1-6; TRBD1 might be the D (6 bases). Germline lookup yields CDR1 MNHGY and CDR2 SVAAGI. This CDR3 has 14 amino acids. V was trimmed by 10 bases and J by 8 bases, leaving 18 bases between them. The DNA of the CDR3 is TGTGCCACCAATCAGGGGATTGTTGATTCACCCCTCCACTTT. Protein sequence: CATNQGIVDSPLHF.

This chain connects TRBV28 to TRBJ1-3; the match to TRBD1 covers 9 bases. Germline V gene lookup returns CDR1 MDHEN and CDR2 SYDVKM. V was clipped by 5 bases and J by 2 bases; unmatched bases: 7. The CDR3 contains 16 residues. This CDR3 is CASSKPGQGTGNTIYF. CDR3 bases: TGTGCCAGCAGTAAACCGGGACAGGGCACTGGAAACACCATATATTTT.

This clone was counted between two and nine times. CDR3 sequence reads: CASSLGTPTGEAEKLFF. CDR3 in DNA: TGCGCCAGCAGCTTGGGTACCCCTACCGGCGAGGCTGAAAAACTGTTTTTT. The gene calls are TRBV5-1 and TRBJ1-4; D is ambiguous. This CDR3 has 17 amino acids. V was cut by 0 bases and J by 7 bases, with 19 bases left in between. Looked up from germline, CDR1 is SGHRS and CDR2 is YFSETQ.

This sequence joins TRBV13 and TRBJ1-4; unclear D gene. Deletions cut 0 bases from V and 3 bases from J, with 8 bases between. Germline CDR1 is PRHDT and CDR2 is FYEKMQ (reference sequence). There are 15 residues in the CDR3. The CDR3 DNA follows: TGTGCCAGCAGCTTAGGGGGCAGTGCTAATGAAAAACTGTTTTTT. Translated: CASSLGGSANEKLFF.

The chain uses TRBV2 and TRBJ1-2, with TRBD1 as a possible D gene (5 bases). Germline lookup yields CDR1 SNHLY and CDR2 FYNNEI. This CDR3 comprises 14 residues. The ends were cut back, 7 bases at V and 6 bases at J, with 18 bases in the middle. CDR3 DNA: TGTGCCAGCATAGGGGAAATCGGTTCCCATGGCTACACCTTC. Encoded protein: CASIGEIGSHGYTF.

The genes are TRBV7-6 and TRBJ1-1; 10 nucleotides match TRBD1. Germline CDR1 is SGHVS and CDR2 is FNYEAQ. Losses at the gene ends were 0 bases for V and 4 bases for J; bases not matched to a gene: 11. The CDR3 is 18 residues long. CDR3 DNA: TGTGCCAGCAGCTTAGCAGCCCGACAGGGGGCGATTGGCACTGAAGCTTTCTTT. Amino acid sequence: CASSLAARQGAIGTEAFF.